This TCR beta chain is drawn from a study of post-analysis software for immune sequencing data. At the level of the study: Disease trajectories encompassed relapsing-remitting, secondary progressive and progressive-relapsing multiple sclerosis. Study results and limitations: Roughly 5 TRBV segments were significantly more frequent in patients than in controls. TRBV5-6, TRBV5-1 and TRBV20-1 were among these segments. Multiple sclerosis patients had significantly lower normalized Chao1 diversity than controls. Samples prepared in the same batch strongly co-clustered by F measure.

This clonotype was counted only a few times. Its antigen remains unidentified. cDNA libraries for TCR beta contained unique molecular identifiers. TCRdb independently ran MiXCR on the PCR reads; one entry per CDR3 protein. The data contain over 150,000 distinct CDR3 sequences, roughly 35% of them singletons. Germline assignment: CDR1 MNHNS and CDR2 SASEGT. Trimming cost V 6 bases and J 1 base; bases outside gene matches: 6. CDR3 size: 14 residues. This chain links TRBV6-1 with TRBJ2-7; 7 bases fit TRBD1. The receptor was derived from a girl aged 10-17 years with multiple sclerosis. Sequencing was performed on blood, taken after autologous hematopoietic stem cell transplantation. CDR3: CASRGTANSYEQYF. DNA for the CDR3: TGTGCCAGCAGAGGGACAGCAAATTCCTACGAGCAGTACTTC.